The rows below give T cell receptor beta chains drawn from one sample of a study of blood T cell repertoires in COVID-19. Repertoires were generated with immunoSEQ multiplex PCR, while TCRdb's copy carries only in-frame clones and drops some. The table has some 100,000 clones, about 89% seen once. Sequenced input: peripheral blood. All receptors come from a man aged 55-75 years with acute or convalescent COVID-19. Both conserved end residues are part of each CDR3. The order of the fields is clone size, V gene, J gene, D gene, CDR3 DNA, CDR3 protein. A D gene is named only where the DNA matches it firmly. A clone size is listed for some rows: how often the clone was seen (once, few, many), or a class if it is expanded.

>.|TRBV13|TRBJ2-7|TRBD1
TGTGCCAGCAGCCCCCGGGACAGATCCTACGAGCAGTACTTC
CASSPRDRSYEQYF
>.|TRBV29-1|TRBJ1-5|.
TGCAGCGTTTCCCAGGGAAGCAATCAGCCCCAGCATTTT
CSVSQGSNQPQHF
>.|TRBV27|TRBJ1-5|TRBD1
TGTGCCAGCAGTTTTATAGGGGGCGTCGGTCAGCCCCAGCATTTT
CASSFIGGVGQPQHF
>.|TRBV7-7|TRBJ2-3|TRBD1
TGTGCTAGCAGCTTAAAATGGTCCGGGACAGCTAGCACAGATACGCAGTATTTT
CASSLKWSGTASTDTQYF
>.|TRBV10-2|TRBJ1-4|TRBD1
TGCGCCAGCAGTGATAGACAGGGGGTGCGAGAAAAACTGTTTTTT
CASSDRQGVREKLFF
>.|TRBV27|TRBJ2-5|TRBD1
TGTGCCAGCAGTCCTTCGACAGGGTCACCCCCGAAGACCCAGTACTTC
CASSPSTGSPPKTQYF
>once|TRBV24-1|TRBJ2-1|.
TGTGCCACCAGTGATTTTGTCGGGGGTGAGCAGTTCTTC
CATSDFVGGEQFF
>few|TRBV12-3/TRBV12-4|TRBJ1-4|TRBD1
TGTGCCAGCAGAGGAAAAAGGACAGGGGAACTGTTTTTT
CASRGKRTGELFF
>once|TRBV15|TRBJ2-1|TRBD2
TGTGCCACCAGCAGAGAAACTCCTACAGCGGGAGGGGACAATGAGCAGTTCTTC
CATSRETPTAGGDNEQFF
>.|TRBV28|TRBJ2-5|TRBD1
TGTGCCAGCAGTTTAGGACAGGGGTACCAAGAGACCCAGTACTTC
CASSLGQGYQETQYF
>once|TRBV19|TRBJ2-3|TRBD1
TGTGCCACCCGGGACAGGGAAAGGGGTACGCAGTATTTT
CATRDRERGTQYF
>.|TRBV5-1|TRBJ1-2|TRBD1
TGCGCCAGCAGCTTCCTGGACAGGGGTACGAATGGCTACACCTTC
CASSFLDRGTNGYTF
>.|TRBV10-2|TRBJ2-4|.
TGCGCCAGCAGACACGAAGACATTCAGTACTTC
CASRHEDIQYF
>.|TRBV5-4|TRBJ2-7|.
TGTGCCAGCAGCTTGGCGCTTTTCAGGGCAGGAGACGACGAGCAGTACTTC
CASSLALFRAGDDEQYF
>.|TRBV28|TRBJ1-2|.
TGTGCCATTATTGAACAGGGTTATACGAATGGCTACACCTTC
CAIIEQGYTNGYTF
>.|TRBV27|TRBJ2-2|.
TGTGCCAGCAGTTTATTAGTCGGGAGTAGCACCGGGGAGCTGTTTTTT
CASSLLVGSSTGELFF
>.|TRBV11-3|TRBJ2-5|.
TGTGCCAGCAGCTTAGGGACAAGGAAAGAGACCCAGTACTTC
CASSLGTRKETQYF
>.|TRBV2|TRBJ1-5|TRBD1
TGTGCCAGCAAACAACAGGGGACACTGGGTCAGCCCCAGCATTTT
CASKQQGTLGQPQHF
>.|TRBV6-2/TRBV6-3|TRBJ1-2|.
TGTGCCAGCAGTCAGGGGAATGGCTACACCTTC
CASSQGNGYTF
>once|TRBV5-1|TRBJ2-7|TRBD1
TGCGCCAGCAGCTTGTTTGATAAGGGACAGGGGACCTACGAGCAGTACTTC
CASSLFDKGQGTYEQYF
>.|TRBV28|TRBJ2-2|TRBD1
TGTGCCAGCAGTTTTTGGATCACAGGGGAGAACACCGGGGAGCTGTTTTTT
CASSFWITGENTGELFF
>.|TRBV2|TRBJ1-6|TRBD1
TGTGCCACCGTGAGGACAGGGCCGAATTCACCCCTCCACTTT
CATVRTGPNSPLHF
>.|TRBV2|TRBJ1-1|.
TGTGCCAGCAGTAACGGCCGGGGGAACACTGAAGCTTTCTTT
CASSNGRGNTEAFF
>.|TRBV18|TRBJ1-4|.
TGTGCCAGCTCACCCGGCAGGAACAATGAAAAACTGTTTTTT
CASSPGRNNEKLFF
>.|TRBV5-1|TRBJ1-2|TRBD1
TGCGCCAGCGGCATTGGGGACAGGACTAACTATGGCTACACCTTC
CASGIGDRTNYGYTF
>.|TRBV19|TRBJ1-1|.
TGTGCCAGTAGCTATCGGGAACTAGGCAGGGCTTTCTTT
CASSYRELGRAFF
>.|TRBV29-1|TRBJ2-1|TRBD2
TGCAGCGTTGAACAAAGCGGGAGGCCTGATGAGCAGTTCTTC
CSVEQSGRPDEQFF
>.|TRBV2|TRBJ1-5|.
TGTGCCAGCTACGGAGGAGTCAGCAATCAGCCCCAGCATTTT
CASYGGVSNQPQHF